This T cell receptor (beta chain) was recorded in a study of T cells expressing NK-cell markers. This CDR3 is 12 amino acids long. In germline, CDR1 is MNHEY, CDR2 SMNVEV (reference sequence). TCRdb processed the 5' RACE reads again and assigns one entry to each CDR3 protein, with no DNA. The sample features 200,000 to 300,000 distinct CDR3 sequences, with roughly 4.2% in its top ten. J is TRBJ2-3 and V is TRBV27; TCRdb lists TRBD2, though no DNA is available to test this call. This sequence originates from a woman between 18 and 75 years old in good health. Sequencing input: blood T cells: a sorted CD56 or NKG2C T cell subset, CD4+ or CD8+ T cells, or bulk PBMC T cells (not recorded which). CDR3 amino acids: CASSALPDTQYF.